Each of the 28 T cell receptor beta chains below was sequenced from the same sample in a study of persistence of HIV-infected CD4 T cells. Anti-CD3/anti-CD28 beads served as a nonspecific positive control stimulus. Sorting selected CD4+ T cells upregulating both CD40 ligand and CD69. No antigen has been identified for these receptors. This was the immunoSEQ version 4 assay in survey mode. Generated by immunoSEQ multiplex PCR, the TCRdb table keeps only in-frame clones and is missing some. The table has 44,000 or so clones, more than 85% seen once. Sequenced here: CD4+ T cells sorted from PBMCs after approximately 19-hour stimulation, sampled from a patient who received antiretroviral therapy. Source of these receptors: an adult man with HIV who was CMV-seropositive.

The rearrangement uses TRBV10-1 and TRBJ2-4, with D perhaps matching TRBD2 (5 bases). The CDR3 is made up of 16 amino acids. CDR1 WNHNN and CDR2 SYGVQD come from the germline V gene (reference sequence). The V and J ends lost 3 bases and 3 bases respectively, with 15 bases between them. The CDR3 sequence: CASSETRGVGKNIQYF. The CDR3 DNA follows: TGCGCCAGCAGTGAAACTAGAGGTGTAGGCAAAAACATTCAGTACTTC.

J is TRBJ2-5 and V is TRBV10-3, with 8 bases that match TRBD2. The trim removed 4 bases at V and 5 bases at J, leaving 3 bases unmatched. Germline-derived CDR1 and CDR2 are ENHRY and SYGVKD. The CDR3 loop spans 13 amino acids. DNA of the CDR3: TGTGCCATCAGTGGCGGCGGGGGGGAGACCCAGTACTTC. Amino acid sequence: CAISGGGGETQYF.

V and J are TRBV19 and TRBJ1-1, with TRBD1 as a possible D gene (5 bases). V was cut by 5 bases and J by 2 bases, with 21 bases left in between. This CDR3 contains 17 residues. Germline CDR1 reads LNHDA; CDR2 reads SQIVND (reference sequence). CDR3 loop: CASSPTAREGYNTEAFF. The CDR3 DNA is TGTGCCAGTAGTCCTACCGCCAGGGAAGGATATAACACTGAAGCTTTCTTT.

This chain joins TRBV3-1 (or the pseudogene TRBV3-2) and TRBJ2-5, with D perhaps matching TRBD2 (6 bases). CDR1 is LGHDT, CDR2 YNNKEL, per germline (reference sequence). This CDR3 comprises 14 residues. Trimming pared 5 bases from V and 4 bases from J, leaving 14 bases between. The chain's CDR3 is CASSVFEGLETQYF. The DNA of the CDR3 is TGTGCCAGCAGCGTGTTCGAGGGACTAGAGACCCAGTACTTC.

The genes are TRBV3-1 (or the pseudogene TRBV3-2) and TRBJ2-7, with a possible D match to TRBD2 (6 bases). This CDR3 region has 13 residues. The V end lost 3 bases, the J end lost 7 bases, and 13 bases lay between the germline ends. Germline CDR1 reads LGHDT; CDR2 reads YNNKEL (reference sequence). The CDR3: CASSHPGLWEQYF. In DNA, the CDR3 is TGTGCCAGCAGCCACCCGGGACTCTGGGAGCAGTACTTC.

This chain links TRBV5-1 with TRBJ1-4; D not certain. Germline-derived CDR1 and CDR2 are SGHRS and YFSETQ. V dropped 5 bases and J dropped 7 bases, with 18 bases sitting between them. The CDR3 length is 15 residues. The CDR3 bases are TGCGCCAGCAGTTCGCAGCCGGGGTCAGGTGAAAAACTGTTTTTT. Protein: CASSSQPGSGEKLFF.

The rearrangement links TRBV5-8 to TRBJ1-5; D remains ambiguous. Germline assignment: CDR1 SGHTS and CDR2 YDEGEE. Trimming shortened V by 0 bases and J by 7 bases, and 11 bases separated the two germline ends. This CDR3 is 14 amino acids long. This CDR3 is CASSLDLGSQPQHF. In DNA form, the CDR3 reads TGTGCCAGCAGCTTGGATCTTGGGAGCCAGCCCCAGCATTTT.

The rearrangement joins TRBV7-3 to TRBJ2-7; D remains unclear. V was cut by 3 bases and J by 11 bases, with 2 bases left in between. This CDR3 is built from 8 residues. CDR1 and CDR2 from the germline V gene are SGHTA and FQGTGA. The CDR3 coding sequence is TGTGCCAGCAGCTTGGAGTACTTC. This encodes CASSLEYF.

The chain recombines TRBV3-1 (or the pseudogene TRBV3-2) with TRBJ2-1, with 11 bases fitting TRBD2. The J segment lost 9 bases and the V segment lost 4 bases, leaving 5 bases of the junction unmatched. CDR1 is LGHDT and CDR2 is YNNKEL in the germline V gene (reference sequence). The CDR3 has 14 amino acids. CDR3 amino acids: CASSRSGGEGEQFF. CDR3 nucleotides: TGTGCCAGCAGCCGTAGCGGGGGGGAGGGTGAGCAGTTCTTC.

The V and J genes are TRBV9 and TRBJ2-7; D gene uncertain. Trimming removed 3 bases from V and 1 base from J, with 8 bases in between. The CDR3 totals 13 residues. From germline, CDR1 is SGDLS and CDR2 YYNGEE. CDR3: CASSDRNSYEQYF. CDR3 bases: TGTGCCAGCAGCGATCGTAATTCCTACGAGCAGTACTTC. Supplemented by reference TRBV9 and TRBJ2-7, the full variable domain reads DSGVTQTPKHLITATGQRVTLRCSPRSGDLSVYWYQQSLDQGLQFLIQYYNGEERAKGNILERFSAQQFPDLHSELNLSSLELGDSALYFCASSDRNSYEQYFGPGTRLTVT.

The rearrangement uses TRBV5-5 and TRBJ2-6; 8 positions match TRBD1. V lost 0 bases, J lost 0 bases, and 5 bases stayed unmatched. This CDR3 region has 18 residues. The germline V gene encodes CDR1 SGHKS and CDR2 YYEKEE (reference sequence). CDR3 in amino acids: CASSLVGTGISGANVLTF. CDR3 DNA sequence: TGTGCCAGCAGCTTGGTCGGGACAGGCATCTCTGGGGCCAACGTCCTGACTTTC.

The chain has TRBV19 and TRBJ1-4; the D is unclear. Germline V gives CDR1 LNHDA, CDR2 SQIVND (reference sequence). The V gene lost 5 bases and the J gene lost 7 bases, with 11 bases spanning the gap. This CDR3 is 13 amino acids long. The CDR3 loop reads CASSSRESEKLFF. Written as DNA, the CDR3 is TGTGCCAGTAGTTCGCGGGAATCTGAAAAACTGTTTTTT.

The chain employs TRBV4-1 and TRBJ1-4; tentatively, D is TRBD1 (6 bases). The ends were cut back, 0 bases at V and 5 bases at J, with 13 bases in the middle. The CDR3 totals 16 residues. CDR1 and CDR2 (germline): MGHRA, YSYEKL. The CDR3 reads CASSQDPGARNEKLFF. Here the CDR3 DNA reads TGCGCCAGCAGCCAAGATCCGGGGGCGCGGAATGAAAAACTGTTTTTT.

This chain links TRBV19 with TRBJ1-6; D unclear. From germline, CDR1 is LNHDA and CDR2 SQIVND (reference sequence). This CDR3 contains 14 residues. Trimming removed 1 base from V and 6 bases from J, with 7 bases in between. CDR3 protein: CASSIVAANSPLHF. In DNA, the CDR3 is TGTGCCAGTAGTATAGTTGCAGCTAATTCACCCCTCCACTTT.

The CDR3 sequence is CASSRGRNEKLFF. For the CDR3, the DNA is TGTGCCAGCAGTCGGGGGAGGAATGAAAAACTGTTTTTT. The chain is built from TRBV6-5 and TRBJ1-4; D may be TRBD1 (5 bases). Germline V CDR1 and CDR2: MNHEY, SVGAGI. CDR3 length: 13 amino acids. V gave up 5 bases and J gave up 5 bases, with 9 bases separating them.

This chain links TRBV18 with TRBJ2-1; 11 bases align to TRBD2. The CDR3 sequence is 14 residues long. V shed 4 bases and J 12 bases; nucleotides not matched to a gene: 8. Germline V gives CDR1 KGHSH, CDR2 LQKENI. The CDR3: CASSQLAGAPGQFF. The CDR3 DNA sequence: TGTGCCAGCTCACAACTAGCGGGGGCTCCAGGGCAGTTCTTC.

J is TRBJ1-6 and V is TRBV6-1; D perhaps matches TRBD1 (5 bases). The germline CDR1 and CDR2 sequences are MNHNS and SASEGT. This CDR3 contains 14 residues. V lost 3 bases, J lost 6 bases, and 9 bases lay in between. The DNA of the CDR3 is TGTGCCAGCAGTGAGTCTGGGGGTAATTCACCCCTCCACTTT. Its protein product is CASSESGGNSPLHF.

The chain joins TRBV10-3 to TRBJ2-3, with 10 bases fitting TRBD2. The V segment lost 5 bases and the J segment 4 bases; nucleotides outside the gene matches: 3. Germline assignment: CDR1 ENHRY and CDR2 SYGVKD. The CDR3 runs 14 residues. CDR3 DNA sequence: TGTGCCATCAGTCCGGGACTAGCGCCAGATACGCAGTATTTT. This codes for CAISPGLAPDTQYF.

The chain's CDR3 is CATSVGQGETQYF. The CDR3 DNA is TGTGCCACCAGTGTGGGACAGGGCGAGACCCAGTACTTC. V usage is TRBV24-1 and J usage is TRBJ2-5, with 9 bases matching TRBD1. The germline V gene has CDR1 KGHDR and CDR2 SFDVKD. With 5 bases clipped from V and 5 bases from J, the junction kept 2 bases outside the gene matches. This CDR3 spans 13 amino acids.

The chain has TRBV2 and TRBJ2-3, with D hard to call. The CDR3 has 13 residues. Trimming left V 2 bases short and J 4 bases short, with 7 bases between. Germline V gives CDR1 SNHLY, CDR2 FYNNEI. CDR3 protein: CASSEPLADTQYF. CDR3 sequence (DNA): TGTGCCAGCAGTGAACCCCTAGCAGATACGCAGTATTTT.

The CDR3 is CASISRAGTEAFF. CDR3 DNA: TGTGCCAGTATTAGCAGGGCAGGCACTGAAGCTTTCTTT. The chain joins TRBV19 to TRBJ1-1, with TRBD1 as a possible D gene (5 bases). The V end was cut by 7 bases, the J end by 4 bases, with 13 bases between. This CDR3 has 13 residues. Per germline, CDR1 LNHDA and CDR2 SQIVND (reference sequence).

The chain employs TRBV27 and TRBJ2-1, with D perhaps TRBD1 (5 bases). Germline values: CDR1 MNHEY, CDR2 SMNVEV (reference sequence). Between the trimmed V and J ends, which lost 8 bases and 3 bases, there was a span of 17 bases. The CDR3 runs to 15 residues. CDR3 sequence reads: CASLHRGTHYNEQFF. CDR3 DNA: TGTGCCAGCCTCCATAGGGGCACCCACTACAATGAGCAGTTCTTC.

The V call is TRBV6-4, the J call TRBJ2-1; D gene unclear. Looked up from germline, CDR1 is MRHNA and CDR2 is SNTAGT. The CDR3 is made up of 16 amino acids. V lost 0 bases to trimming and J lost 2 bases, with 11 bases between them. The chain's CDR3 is CASSDSEDGTYNEQFF. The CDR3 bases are TGTGCCAGCAGTGACTCTGAGGATGGGACCTACAATGAGCAGTTCTTC.

As DNA, the CDR3 is TGTGCCAGCAGGAGCAATGGGCAGGGGGGTTCACCCCTCCACTTT. Residues: CASRSNGQGGSPLHF. V usage is TRBV2 and J usage is TRBJ1-6, with 7 bases lining up with TRBD1. The CDR3 has 15 residues. The germline gives CDR1 SNHLY, CDR2 FYNNEI. V was clipped by 6 bases and J by 9 bases; unmatched bases: 11.

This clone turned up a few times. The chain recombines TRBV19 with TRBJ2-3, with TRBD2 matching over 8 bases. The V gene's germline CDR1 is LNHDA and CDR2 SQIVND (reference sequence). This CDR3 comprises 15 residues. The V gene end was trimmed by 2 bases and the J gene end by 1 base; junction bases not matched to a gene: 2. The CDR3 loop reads CASSISGGRTDTQYF. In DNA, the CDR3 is TGTGCCAGTAGTATAAGCGGGGGCCGCACAGATACGCAGTATTTT. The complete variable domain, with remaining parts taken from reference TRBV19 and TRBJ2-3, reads DGGITQSPKYLFRKEGQNVTLSCEQNLNHDAMYWYRQDPGQGLRLIYYSQIVNDFQKGDIAEGYSVSREKKESFPLTVTSAQKNPTAFYLCASSISGGRTDTQYFGPGTRLTVL.

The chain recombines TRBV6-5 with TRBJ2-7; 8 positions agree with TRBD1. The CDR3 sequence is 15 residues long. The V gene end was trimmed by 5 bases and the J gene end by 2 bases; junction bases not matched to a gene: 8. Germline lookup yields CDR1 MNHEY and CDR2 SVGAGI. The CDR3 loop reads CASSPHGTGTYEQYF. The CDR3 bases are TGTGCCAGCAGTCCTCACGGGACAGGTACCTACGAGCAGTACTTC.

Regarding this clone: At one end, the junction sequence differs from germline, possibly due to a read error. CDR3 DNA: TGCGCCGGCAGCCAAGAGCAGGCAATAGAGACCCAGTACTTC. Its protein is CAGSQEQAIETQYF. This chain uses TRBV4-1 with TRBJ2-5, with D unresolved. This CDR3 region has 14 residues. CDR1 and CDR2 from the germline V gene are MGHRA and YSYEKL.

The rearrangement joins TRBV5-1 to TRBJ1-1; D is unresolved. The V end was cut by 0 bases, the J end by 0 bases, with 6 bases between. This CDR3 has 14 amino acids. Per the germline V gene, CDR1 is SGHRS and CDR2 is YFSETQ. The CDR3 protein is CASSLADLNTEAFF. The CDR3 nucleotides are TGCGCCAGCAGCTTGGCGGATTTGAACACTGAAGCTTTCTTT.